These 20 T cell receptor beta chains were sequenced from one sample in a study of cytomegalovirus exposure and HLA in healthy donors. Clones were sequenced by immunoSEQ multiplex PCR, and TCRdb holds only the in-frame ones, with some missing. Of over 200,000 clones listed, 70% to 90% are singletons. Sequenced input: PBMCs. These receptors were obtained from a woman between 18 and 29 years old in good health and CMV-seronegative.

The chain uses TRBV6-1 and TRBJ1-2, with 8 bases aligning to TRBD1. CDR3 length: 15 amino acids. With 7 bases clipped from V and 2 bases from J, the junction kept 9 bases outside the gene matches. The germline V gene has CDR1 MNHNS and CDR2 SASEGT. CDR3 amino acids: CASIRGTGRNYGYTF. The CDR3 coding sequence is TGTGCCAGCATTAGAGGGACAGGCCGGAACTATGGCTACACCTTC.

This chain links TRBV2 with TRBJ2-5, with TRBD1 matching 9 bases. Losses at the gene ends were 3 bases for V and 1 base for J; bases not matched to a gene: 6. The CDR3 consists of 16 residues. Germline V gene sequence: CDR1 SNHLY, CDR2 FYNNEI. CDR3 in amino acids: CASSEVDRGAQETQYF. CDR3 DNA sequence: TGTGCCAGCAGTGAGGTAGACAGGGGGGCCCAAGAGACCCAGTACTTC.

The chain has TRBV9 and TRBJ2-2, with TRBD2 matching 10 bases. After removal of 1 base from V and 2 bases from J, the junction contained 8 bases not matched to a gene. The CDR3 has 18 residues. CDR1 and CDR2 from the germline V gene are SGDLS and YYNGEE. The CDR3 reads CASSVSSGRGVNTGELFF. The CDR3 DNA follows: TGTGCCAGCAGCGTATCTAGCGGGAGAGGAGTCAACACCGGGGAGCTGTTTTTT.

The chain couples TRBV30 to TRBJ1-2; 9 bases are shared with TRBD1. The CDR3 length is 13 residues. From germline, CDR1 is GTSNPN and CDR2 SVGIG (reference sequence). The trim removed 3 bases at V and 6 bases at J, leaving 5 bases unmatched. CDR3 sequence (DNA): TGTGCCTGGAGCTTGGGACAGGGTAATGGCTACACCTTC. Its protein product is CAWSLGQGNGYTF.

CDR3 amino acids: CASSFHSGGQSEAFF. The CDR3 nucleotides are TGCGCCAGCAGCTTCCACAGCGGGGGACAGAGTGAAGCTTTCTTT. The chain is built from TRBV5-1 and TRBJ1-1; 7 nucleotides agree with TRBD1. The CDR3 contains 15 residues. From germline, CDR1 is SGHRS and CDR2 YFSETQ. V lost 2 bases to trimming and J lost 7 bases; unmatched junction nucleotides: 11.

This clone was observed a few times. The chain is built from TRBV2 and TRBJ1-1, with 9 bases identical to TRBD1. Germline CDR1 and CDR2: SNHLY and FYNNEI. V was pared by 6 bases and J by 1 base, with 9 bases of the junction left unmatched. The CDR3 consists of 16 residues. The CDR3 is CASSNHPGQGNTEAFF. CDR3 DNA sequence: TGTGCCAGCAGCAATCACCCGGGACAGGGGAACACTGAAGCTTTCTTT. Filled out from reference TRBV2 and TRBJ1-1, the complete variable domain reads EPEVTQTPSHQVTQMGQEVILRCVPISNHLYFYWYRQILGQKVEFLVSFYNNEISEKSEIFDDQFSVERPDGSNFTLKIRSTKLEDSAMYFCASSNHPGQGNTEAFFGQGTRLTVV.

The V and J genes are TRBV11-2 and TRBJ2-7; no clear D gene. Trimming stripped 5 bases from V and 3 bases from J, with 14 bases between. CDR3 length equals 14 residues. Germline V CDR1 and CDR2: SGHAT, FQNNGV. The CDR3 protein is CASSPAIFGYEQYF. CDR3 nucleotides: TGTGCCAGCAGCCCCGCCATTTTCGGCTACGAGCAGTACTTC.

The genes are TRBV4-1 and TRBJ2-2; 12 positions agree with TRBD2. The CDR3 consists of 17 residues. V trimming: 2 bases; J trimming: 7 bases; junction bases outside the gene matches: 8. Germline values: CDR1 MGHRA, CDR2 YSYEKL. In DNA form, the CDR3 reads TGCGCCAGCAGCCAACTTCTAGCGGGAGGGCCTGGCGGGGAGCTGTTTTTT. It is translated as CASSQLLAGGPGGELFF.

This chain links TRBV30 with TRBJ2-6, with 11 bases fitting TRBD1. Germline V CDR1 and CDR2: GTSNPN, SVGIG (reference sequence). The length of the CDR3 is 18 residues. The junction had 8 bases not matched to a gene; V was cut back by 0 bases and J by 4 bases. The CDR3 here is CAWSVVRDRGAGANVLTF. As DNA, the CDR3 is TGTGCCTGGAGTGTAGTGCGGGACAGGGGGGCAGGGGCCAACGTCCTGACTTTC.

The rearrangement joins TRBV28 to TRBJ1-4; D possibly corresponds to TRBD1 (5 bases). The CDR3 loop spans 14 amino acids. Germline V CDR1 and CDR2: MDHEN, SYDVKM. The V end was cut by 4 bases, the J end by 5 bases, with 11 bases between. DNA for the CDR3: TGTGCCAGCAGTTATCGACAGACGAATGAAAAACTGTTTTTT. Translation: CASSYRQTNEKLFF.

In nucleotides, the CDR3 is TGTGCCAGCCGTACGGGACTAGCCTCCTACGAGCAGTACTTC. Translating gives CASRTGLASYEQYF. The chain recombines TRBV6-5 with TRBJ2-7; 9 bases agree with TRBD2. Germline V CDR1 and CDR2: MNHEY, SVGAGI. V dropped 8 bases and J dropped 0; count of bases not matched to a gene: 5. The CDR3 length is 14 residues.

This rearrangement joins TRBV28 to TRBJ1-2; D is perhaps TRBD1 (5 bases). V was shortened by 5 bases and J by 5 bases, with 9 bases between the two germline ends. CDR1 MDHEN and CDR2 SYDVKM come from the germline V gene. The CDR3 is 12 amino acids. CDR3 in amino acids: CASSPTVYGYTF. CDR3 nucleotide sequence: TGTGCCAGCAGTCCGACAGTTTATGGCTACACCTTC.

The chain has TRBV21-1 and TRBJ1-4; TRBD1 was called by the table and not checked on the DNA. TRBV21-1 is described as a pseudogene. This CDR3 region has 12 residues. The CDR3 DNA is TGTGCCAGCAGCGAAAGACAGGTAAAACTGTTTTTT. This sequence encodes CASSERQVKLFF.

This sequence joins TRBV30 and TRBJ1-1; D is perhaps TRBD1 (6 bases). V dropped 2 bases and J dropped 3 bases, with 10 bases sitting between them. CDR1 is GTSNPN, CDR2 SVGIG, per germline (reference sequence). This CDR3 has 13 amino acids. CDR3 nucleotide sequence: TGTGCCTGGAGTCCGGGACACTACACTGAAGCTTTCTTT. The encoded protein is CAWSPGHYTEAFF.

The genes are TRBV7-9 and TRBJ1-2; no definite D call. The CDR3 is 15 amino acids. V lost 4 bases, J lost 5 bases, and 17 bases lay in between. Germline CDR1 is SEHNR and CDR2 is FQNEAQ (reference sequence). CDR3 region: CASSSPLLVSYGYTF. DNA of the CDR3: TGTGCCAGCAGCTCCCCCTTACTGGTTTCTTATGGCTACACCTTC.

Here the CDR3 DNA reads TGTGCCAGTAGTATAGGATCACAGGGATTCTATGGCTACACCTTC. Translated, it gives CASSIGSQGFYGYTF. The chain uses TRBV19 and TRBJ1-2; D is possibly TRBD1 (6 bases). The CDR3 runs 15 residues. Trimming cost V 1 base and J 4 bases, with 13 bases left between them. Germline V gene lookup returns CDR1 LNHDA and CDR2 SQIVND (reference sequence).

This chain joins TRBV5-1 and TRBJ2-1; 8 bases line up with TRBD2. Germline assignment: CDR1 SGHRS and CDR2 YFSETQ. The CDR3 runs to 12 residues. V was pared by 0 bases and J by 14 bases, with 4 bases of the junction left unmatched. CDR3 in amino acids: CASSLAGLGEFF. In DNA, the CDR3 is TGCGCCAGCAGCTTGGCGGGACTAGGAGAGTTCTTC.

This chain connects TRBV5-6 to TRBJ1-2; possibly TRBD1 for D (6 bases). Germline V gene lookup returns CDR1 SGHDT and CDR2 YYEEEE. The V and J ends lost 5 bases and 2 bases respectively, with 13 bases between them. This CDR3 spans 14 amino acids. For the CDR3, the DNA is TGTGCCAGCAGACGGACAGCGCTAAACTATGGCTACACCTTC. It codes for CASRRTALNYGYTF.

The chain combines TRBV5-4 with TRBJ1-4; D unresolved. The germline V gene encodes CDR1 SGHNT and CDR2 YYREEE (reference sequence). V was shortened by 4 bases and J by 11 bases, with 27 bases between the two germline ends. The CDR3 sequence is 17 residues long. CDR3 DNA: TGTGCCAGCAGCCTCCGGACCGAGAGGGAAGTTAGGAAGAAACTGTTTTTT. It yields the protein CASSLRTEREVRKKLFF.

The V gene is TRBV6-4, the J gene TRBJ1-1, with a tentative D call TRBD1 (6 bases). V lost 2 bases, J lost 10 bases, and 17 bases lay in between. CDR3 length equals 14 residues. Germline V CDR1 and CDR2: MRHNA, SNTAGT. The CDR3 protein is CASSDGEGGFGAFF. Written as DNA, the CDR3 is TGTGCCAGCAGTGACGGGGAGGGGGGTTTCGGAGCTTTCTTT.